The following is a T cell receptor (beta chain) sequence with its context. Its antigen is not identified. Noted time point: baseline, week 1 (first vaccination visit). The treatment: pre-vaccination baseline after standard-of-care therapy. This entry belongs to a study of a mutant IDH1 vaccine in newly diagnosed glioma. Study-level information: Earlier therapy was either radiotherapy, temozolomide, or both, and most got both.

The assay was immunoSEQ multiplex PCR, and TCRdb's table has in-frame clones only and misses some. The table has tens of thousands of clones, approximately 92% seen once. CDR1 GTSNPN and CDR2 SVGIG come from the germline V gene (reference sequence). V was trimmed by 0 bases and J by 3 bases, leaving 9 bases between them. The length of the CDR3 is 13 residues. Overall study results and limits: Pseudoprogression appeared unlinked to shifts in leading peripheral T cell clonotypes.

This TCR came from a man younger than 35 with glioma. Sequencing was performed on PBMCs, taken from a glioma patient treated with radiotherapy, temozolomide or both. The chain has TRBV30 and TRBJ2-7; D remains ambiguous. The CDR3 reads CAWSVAPLYEQYF. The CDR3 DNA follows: TGTGCCTGGAGTGTAGCCCCCCTCTACGAGCAGTACTTC. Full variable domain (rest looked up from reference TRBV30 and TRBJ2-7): SQTIHQWPATLVQPVGSPLSLECTVEGTSNPNLYWYRQAAGRGLQLLFYSVGIGQISSEVPQNLSASRPQDRQFILSSKKLLLSDSGFYLCAWSVAPLYEQYFGPGTRLTVT.